This T cell receptor (beta chain) originates from a study of T cell repertoires in cytomegalovirus infection. Study-wide context: Signatures in public TCR beta sequences pointed to both CMV infection and matching HLA type. Findings of the study overall: Pooled public TCR beta family frequency picked out CMV carriers with the relevant HLA. HLA-C-restricted CMV clonotypes gave the most frequent clonotype in two of eight donors.

Germline CDR1 and CDR2: MNHEY and SVGEGT. This CDR3 region has 17 residues. J lost 6 bases, V lost 0 bases, and 4 bases had no gene match. A single record per CDR3 protein comes from TCRdb applying MiXCR to the reads. The sample lists nearly 550,000 distinct CDR3 sequences, about 15% occurring once. In this sample, this clonotype turned up many times. Its antigen is still unknown. This chain joins TRBV6-2 or TRBV6-3 and TRBJ2-1, with 14 bases lining up with TRBD2. Sequenced material: CD8+ T cells from PBMCs. The origin of this receptor is a human donor in good health (CMV status not recorded). Some clones in this sample may be carry-over from other donors' samples. The CDR3 coding sequence is TGTGCCAGCAGTTACTCGGTGACTAGCGGGAGGGGCAATGAGCAGTTCTTC. Its protein is CASSYSVTSGRGNEQFF.